The clone carrying this TCR beta chain is termed medium-sized. Its specificity is unknown. This sample stems from a study of high-grade serous ovarian cancer treatment subgroups. General study points: Same-patient tumor repertoires overlapped at about 0.11 to 0.85; different patients barely overlapped.

Repertoires were generated with immunoSEQ multiplex PCR, while TCRdb's copy carries only in-frame clones and drops some. The sample has about 10,000 clones; 55% to 70% are singletons. Tumor samples were obtained before definitive surgery or chemotherapy. The TCR originated in a human donor with high-grade serous ovarian cancer. The sample was tumor tissue.

The CDR3 spells CASSVGGQGKGDTEAFF. The CDR3 region has the DNA TGTGCCAGCAGCGTTGGGGGACAAGGCAAAGGGGACACTGAAGCTTTCTTT. This chain uses TRBV9 with TRBJ1-1, with D tentatively TRBD1 (6 bases). Trimming shortened V by 2 bases and J by 3 bases, and 20 bases separated the two germline ends. The CDR3 runs 17 residues. Germline loops: CDR1 SGDLS, CDR2 YYNGEE. The full variable domain, with the rest looked up from reference TRBV9 and TRBJ1-1, is DSGVTQTPKHLITATGQRVTLRCSPRSGDLSVYWYQQSLDQGLQFLIQYYNGEERAKGNILERFSAQQFPDLHSELNLSSLELGDSALYFCASSVGGQGKGDTEAFFGQGTRLTVV.